This T cell receptor (beta chain) was found in a study of blood T cell repertoires in COVID-19 (dated by TCRdb to 2018 to 2020). Regarding the complete study: Collaborator samples came from the United States, Italy and Spain and covered acute and convalescent phases of COVID-19. The prospective study material was composed of cDNA or gDNA derived from T cells, B-cell-depleted T cells, or PBMCs. Subjects who had been exposed to COVID-19, were actively infected with it, or had recovered from it provided the deeply sampled blood TCRbeta repertoires that made up the dataset. A freely available public database, intended as a resource for researchers studying the immune response to SARS-CoV-2, is where the repertoires were released. The samples were drawn from two sources: the first 160 participants of the ongoing ImmuneRACE study, and 950 to 1,500 subjects contributed by 6 global collaborators. Nearly every sample came with metadata listing a de-identified subject ID, COVID-19 status, age in years and sex. HLA class I and class II types, where available, came from metadata supplied by the sample provider rather than from assay-based typing.

CDR1 LGHDT and CDR2 YNNKEL are derived from the germline V gene (reference sequence). There are 16 amino acids in the CDR3, from cysteine to phenylalanine inclusive. Here the CDR3 DNA is all that survives: 48 bases in frame from base 1. V is cut back by 6 bases and J by 4 bases, with 13 bases in the junction unmatched. TCRbeta CDR3 regions were amplified from genomic DNA by means of the immunoSEQ Assay, a bias-controlled multiplex PCR. The original methods were these. Within the assay, amplification of reference gene primers was used to estimate how many nucleated cells each sample contained. To quantify the absolute abundance of each unique TCRbeta CDR3 rearrangement, sequence reads were collapsed and filtered. Productive Simpson clonality was computed per sample as the square root of Simpson's diversity index over productive rearrangements. TCRdb stores this immuneACCESS table with in-frame sequences only. Part of the clones is absent; in the studies checked, under half of the shortfall reflects unresolved V genes, and no reason is known for the rest. The V and J calls and clone size come from that table; D and trimming were worked out from the DNA. The sample table shows 200,000 to 250,000 clones, and around 90% are seen once. The ten largest clonotypes hold approximately 7% of the sample.

A note on this clone: Which antigen it targets is not known. Base qualities are not recorded, but no much larger clone differs from it by a single base.

Whole blood was collected in K2EDTA tubes by collaborating institutions according to the institutions' own protocols. For TCRbeta analysis, collaborators shipped samples as frozen whole blood, isolated PBMCs, or DNA extracted from either of those sample types. What the work shows at the level of the full study, not this receptor alone: Clinical and demographic metadata were provided uncurated, with the amount varying by source and participant.

The chain uses TRBV3-1 (or the pseudogene TRBV3-2) and TRBJ1-2, and TRBD1 matches 8 of the central bases. This sequence originates from a woman aged 70-85 years with active or convalescent COVID-19. Material for sequencing was peripheral blood. Here the CDR3 is given as CASSLVTGTGAYGYTF. The nucleotide sequence is TGTGCCAGCAGTCTCGTGACGGGGACAGGCGCCTATGGCTACACCTTC.